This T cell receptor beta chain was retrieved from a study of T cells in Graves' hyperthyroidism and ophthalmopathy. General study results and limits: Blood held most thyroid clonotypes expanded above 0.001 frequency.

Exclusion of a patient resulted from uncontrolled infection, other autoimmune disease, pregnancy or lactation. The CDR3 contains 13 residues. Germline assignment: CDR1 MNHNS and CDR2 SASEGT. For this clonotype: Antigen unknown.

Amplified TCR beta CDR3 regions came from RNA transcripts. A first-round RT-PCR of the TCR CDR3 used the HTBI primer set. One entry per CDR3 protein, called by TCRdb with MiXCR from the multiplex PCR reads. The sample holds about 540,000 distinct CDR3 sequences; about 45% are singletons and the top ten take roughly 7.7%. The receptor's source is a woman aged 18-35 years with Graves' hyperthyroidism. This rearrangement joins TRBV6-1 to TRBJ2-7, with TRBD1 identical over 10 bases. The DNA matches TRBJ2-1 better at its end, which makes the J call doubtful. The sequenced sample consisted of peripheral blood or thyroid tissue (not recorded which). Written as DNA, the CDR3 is TGTGCCAGCTCACCCCCGGGACAGGGGGAGCAGTTCTTC. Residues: CASSPPGQGEQFF.